One sample yielded the 28 T cell receptor beta chains listed below, sequenced in a study of T cell responses to AZD1222 COVID-19 vaccine. Clones were read by immunoSEQ multiplex PCR, and TCRdb kept only the in-frame ones, dropping some. Its table lists around 140,000 clones. The source material was peripheral blood. The receptors derive from an adult in good health.

J is TRBJ2-2 and V is TRBV5-4, with D perhaps matching TRBD1 (5 bases). V was clipped by 4 bases and J by 4 bases, with 17 bases between them. CDR1 is SGHNT and CDR2 is YYREEE in the germline V gene (reference sequence). This CDR3 comprises 16 residues. Here the CDR3 reads CASSAGPRVRTGELFF. CDR3 coding DNA: TGTGCCAGCAGCGCCGGACCCAGGGTACGCACCGGGGAGCTGTTTTTT. The variable domain in full, completed from reference TRBV5-4 and TRBJ2-2, reads ETGVTQSPTHLIKTRGQQVTLRCSSQSGHNTVSWYQQALGQGPQFIFQYYREEENGRGNFPPRFSGLQFPNYSSELNVNALELDDSALYLCASSAGPRVRTGELFFGEGSRLTVL.

The chain carries TRBV29-1 and TRBJ2-7, with D perhaps matching TRBD2 (7 bases). The CDR3 contains 13 residues. In germline, CDR1 is SQVTM, CDR2 ANQGSEA. The V gene lost 3 bases and the J gene lost 3 bases, with 12 bases spanning the gap. The CDR3 coding sequence is TGCAGCGTTGATGCGGGGGCAGACTACGAGCAGTACTTC. Translated, it gives CSVDAGADYEQYF.

V is TRBV5-1 and J is TRBJ2-5; 9 bases fit TRBD2. V lost 3 bases to trimming and J lost 2 bases; unmatched junction nucleotides: 14. The V gene's germline CDR1 is SGHRS and CDR2 YFSETQ. The CDR3 length is 18 residues. The CDR3 region has the DNA TGCGCCAGCAGCTCCCAAATGACTAGCGGCCTGATTCAAGAGACCCAGTACTTC. It translates to CASSSQMTSGLIQETQYF.

The V call is TRBV9, the J call TRBJ1-2, with 7 bases aligning to TRBD1. CDR3 length equals 15 residues. Per germline, CDR1 SGDLS and CDR2 YYNGEE. V trimming: 4 bases; J trimming: 1 base; junction bases outside the gene matches: 7. CDR3 DNA: TGTGCCAGCAGCTCTACTGGACAGGTTAACTATGGCTACACCTTC. This codes for CASSSTGQVNYGYTF.

The chain employs TRBV5-1 and TRBJ1-5, with D uncertain. Trimming removed 5 bases at V and 2 bases at J, with 8 bases between. The CDR3 covers 13 residues. Germline CDR1 and CDR2: SGHRS and YFSETQ. In DNA, the CDR3 is TGCGCCAGCAGTCCGCAGGGCAATCAGCCCCAGCATTTT. Protein: CASSPQGNQPQHF.

The chain recombines TRBV28 with TRBJ1-1; D might be TRBD1 (6 bases). The CDR3 covers 14 residues. Germline values: CDR1 MDHEN, CDR2 SYDVKM. Trimming pared 10 bases from V and 7 bases from J, leaving 22 bases between. CDR3 nucleotide sequence: TGTGCCATCAGCTCACCTTGGACAGCATTTGAAGCTTTCTTT. This codes for CAISSPWTAFEAFF.

V and J are TRBV9 and TRBJ1-5; D is perhaps TRBD1 (6 bases). The V end was cut by 4 bases, the J end by 1 base, with 9 bases between. There are 14 residues in the CDR3. Germline lookup yields CDR1 SGDLS and CDR2 YYNGEE. CDR3 coding DNA: TGTGCCAGCAGCCAGGGGATAAGCAATCAGCCCCAGCATTTT. This codes for CASSQGISNQPQHF.

The chain recombines TRBV2 with TRBJ2-3, with D uncertain. Germline loops: CDR1 SNHLY, CDR2 FYNNEI. Trimming left V 10 bases short and J 0 bases short, with 11 bases between. The CDR3 spans 13 residues. CDR3 amino acids: CATRPPSTDTQYF. The CDR3 DNA sequence: TGTGCCACCCGCCCTCCTAGCACAGATACGCAGTATTTT. Supplemented by reference TRBV2 and TRBJ2-3, the full variable domain reads EPEVTQTPSHQVTQMGQEVILRCVPISNHLYFYWYRQILGQKVEFLVSFYNNEISEKSEIFDDQFSVERPDGSNFTLKIRSTKLEDSAMYFCATRPPSTDTQYFGPGTRLTVL.

The rearrangement links TRBV10-3 to TRBJ1-1; D is unclear. Germline V gives CDR1 ENHRY, CDR2 SYGVKD. The CDR3 is 16 residues long. Between the trimmed V and J ends, which lost 3 bases and 4 bases, there was a span of 18 bases. The CDR3 DNA reads as TGTGCCATCAGTGAACCTGGTGCAGCATACCGCACTGAAGCTTTCTTT. It codes for CAISEPGAAYRTEAFF.

This chain uses TRBV2 with TRBJ1-1; D is unresolved. Trimming took off 1 base at V and 3 bases at J, with 12 bases between the two ends. Germline values: CDR1 SNHLY, CDR2 FYNNEI. This CDR3 comprises 15 residues. The CDR3: CASSEEVGSDTEAFF. CDR3 in DNA: TGTGCCAGCAGTGAAGAAGTAGGGTCGGACACTGAAGCTTTCTTT.

This chain uses TRBV12-3 or TRBV12-4 with TRBJ1-1; D not resolved. V gave up 4 bases and J gave up 7 bases, with 13 bases separating them. The CDR3 is 13 residues long. CDR3 nucleotide sequence: TGTGCCAGCAGTTCCACTTCCCCCCTTGAAGCTTTCTTT. Amino acids: CASSSTSPLEAFF.

The rearrangement uses TRBV5-1 and TRBJ2-7; unclear D gene. The CDR3 covers 13 residues. The germline gives CDR1 SGHRS, CDR2 YFSETQ. Trimming pared 4 bases from V and 0 bases from J, leaving 8 bases between. Written as DNA, the CDR3 is TGCGCCAGCAGCCGTGACACCTCCTACGAGCAGTACTTC. It yields the protein CASSRDTSYEQYF.

V and J are TRBV27 and TRBJ1-1; D may be TRBD1 (6 bases). CDR1 MNHEY and CDR2 SMNVEV come from the germline V gene (reference sequence). The CDR3 is made up of 16 amino acids. Trimming shortened V by 4 bases and J by 3 bases, and 18 bases separated the two germline ends. This CDR3 is CASSSNRQVTDTEAFF. The CDR3 bases are TGTGCCAGCAGTTCAAATCGACAGGTGACGGACACTGAAGCTTTCTTT.

The V call is TRBV27, the J call TRBJ2-5; a possible D gene is TRBD1 (6 bases). The CDR3 sequence is 14 residues long. Trimming removed 6 bases at V and 2 bases at J, with 13 bases between. Germline CDR1 MNHEY, CDR2 SMNVEV (reference sequence). The CDR3 is CASRPHREQETQYF. CDR3 sequence (DNA): TGTGCCAGCAGACCCCACAGGGAACAAGAGACCCAGTACTTC.

The chain has TRBV3-1 (or the pseudogene TRBV3-2) and TRBJ2-5; TRBD2 agrees at 9 bases. The CDR3 consists of 19 residues. V lost 3 bases, J lost 4 bases, and 18 bases stayed unmatched. Germline CDR1 is LGHDT and CDR2 is YNNKEL (reference sequence). CDR3 protein: CASSHHRFGVAGGRETQYF. DNA of the CDR3: TGTGCCAGCAGCCACCACCGCTTCGGGGTGGCGGGGGGGCGAGAGACCCAGTACTTC.

The J gene is TRBJ1-1, the V gene TRBV12-3 or TRBV12-4; D is uncertain. The CDR3 length is 13 residues. V was cut by 6 bases and J by 5 bases, with 13 bases left in between. The CDR3 spells CASRPTFYTEAFF. CDR3 DNA sequence: TGTGCCAGCAGACCCACCTTTTATACTGAAGCTTTCTTT.

The chain uses TRBV19 and TRBJ1-1; possibly TRBD1 for D (6 bases). Germline V gene sequence: CDR1 LNHDA, CDR2 SQIVND (reference sequence). Deletions cut 1 base from V and 0 bases from J, with 9 bases between. The CDR3 is 15 residues long. The CDR3 loop reads CASSIGDNLNTEAFF. As DNA, the CDR3 is TGTGCCAGTAGTATAGGGGACAACTTGAACACTGAAGCTTTCTTT.

The chain employs TRBV24-1 and TRBJ2-2, with 11 bases fitting TRBD1. V shed 4 bases and J 3 bases; nucleotides not matched to a gene: 3. Germline V gene data show CDR1 as KGHDR and CDR2 as SFDVKD. The CDR3 length is 16 residues. The CDR3 coding sequence is TGTGCCACCAGTGACCCGGGACAGGGGGACACCGGGGAGCTGTTTTTT. This encodes CATSDPGQGDTGELFF.

The rearrangement joins TRBV11-1 to TRBJ2-2; the D gene is possibly TRBD1 (6 bases). The CDR3 has 16 residues. The V end was cut by 5 bases, the J end by 0 bases, with 13 bases between. In germline, CDR1 is SGHAT, CDR2 FQDESV (reference sequence). In DNA, the CDR3 is TGTGCCAGCAGCAAACGGACAGACGCGAACACCGGGGAGCTGTTTTTT. Translating gives CASSKRTDANTGELFF.

This rearrangement joins TRBV18 to TRBJ1-2; D not certain. V was pared by 0 bases and J by 2 bases, with 7 bases between. The CDR3 consists of 14 residues. CDR1 and CDR2 from the germline V gene are KGHSH and LQKENI. For the CDR3, the DNA is TGTGCCAGCTCACCACCCCGACCCAACTATGGCTACACCTTC. It codes for CASSPPRPNYGYTF.

This chain connects TRBV6-5 to TRBJ2-6; tentatively, D is TRBD1 (6 bases). Germline CDR1 is MNHEY and CDR2 is SVGAGI. The CDR3 is 15 amino acids. Trimming stripped 6 bases from V and 2 bases from J, with 11 bases between. CDR3 amino acids: CASRLGGPGANVLTF. CDR3 DNA sequence: TGTGCCAGCAGACTAGGGGGTCCTGGGGCCAACGTCCTGACTTTC.

The chain joins TRBV27 to TRBJ1-5, with TRBD1 identical over 7 bases. Trimming cost V 6 bases and J 4 bases; bases outside gene matches: 9. Germline loops: CDR1 MNHEY, CDR2 SMNVEV (reference sequence). The CDR3 has 15 residues. CDR3 in DNA: TGTGCCAGCAGCCGCGGGACAGCGTTAAATCAGCCCCAGCATTTT. This sequence encodes CASSRGTALNQPQHF.

The CDR3 nucleotides read TGTGCCAGCAGTGAATGGGGGGCCCGCACAGATACGCAGTATTTT. It encodes CASSEWGARTDTQYF. The chain has TRBV2 and TRBJ2-3; either TRBD1 or TRBD2 may supply D (6 bases each). This CDR3 region has 15 residues. The ends were cut back, 2 bases at V and 1 base at J, with 10 bases in the middle. In germline, CDR1 is SNHLY, CDR2 FYNNEI.

To note about this clone: Mismatch with germline at one junction end may stem from a read error. V gene TRBV7-3 combines with J gene TRBJ2-7, with no clear D. Germline V lookup: CDR1 SGHTA, CDR2 FQGTGA. The CDR3 runs 15 residues. CDR3: CASSLTWLDGYGQYF. The CDR3 DNA is TGTGCCAGCAGCTTAACGTGGTTAGACGGGTACGGGCAGTACTTC.

In nucleotides, the CDR3 is TGTGCCAGCAGCCGATGGGTCGGCAGCTCCAACACTGAAGCTTTCTTT. Its translation: CASSRWVGSSNTEAFF. This chain connects TRBV5-6 to TRBJ1-1; D gene unclear. Germline CDR1 is SGHDT and CDR2 is YYEEEE. The CDR3 runs to 16 residues. The V gene lost 4 bases and the J gene lost 2 bases, with 18 bases spanning the gap.

The chain combines TRBV7-9 with TRBJ2-3, with D possibly TRBD1 on 6 matching bases. V lost 5 bases, J lost 3 bases, and 15 bases lay in between. In germline, CDR1 is SEHNR, CDR2 FQNEAQ (reference sequence). This CDR3 contains 15 residues. Here the CDR3 reads CASSATGWSTDTQYF. CDR3 coding DNA: TGTGCCAGCAGCGCAACAGGGTGGTCTACAGATACGCAGTATTTT.

V is TRBV15 and J is TRBJ1-6; TRBD1 might be the D (5 bases). Germline V gives CDR1 LNHNV, CDR2 YYDKDF (reference sequence). The CDR3 length is 16 residues. Deletions cut 1 base from V and 10 bases from J, with 17 bases between. CDR3 sequence reads: CATSRVGAGGGSPLHF. The CDR3 bases are TGTGCCACCAGCAGAGTTGGTGCTGGGGGAGGGTCACCCCTCCACTTT.

The chain links TRBV3-1 (or the pseudogene TRBV3-2) to TRBJ2-7, with 8 bases lining up with TRBD1. V trimming: 1 base; J trimming: 6 bases; junction bases outside the gene matches: 2. This CDR3 has 13 amino acids. Germline CDR1 is LGHDT and CDR2 is YNNKEL (reference sequence). This chain's CDR3 is CASSQGRGPEQYF. In DNA form, the CDR3 reads TGTGCCAGCAGCCAAGGCAGGGGGCCCGAGCAGTACTTC.